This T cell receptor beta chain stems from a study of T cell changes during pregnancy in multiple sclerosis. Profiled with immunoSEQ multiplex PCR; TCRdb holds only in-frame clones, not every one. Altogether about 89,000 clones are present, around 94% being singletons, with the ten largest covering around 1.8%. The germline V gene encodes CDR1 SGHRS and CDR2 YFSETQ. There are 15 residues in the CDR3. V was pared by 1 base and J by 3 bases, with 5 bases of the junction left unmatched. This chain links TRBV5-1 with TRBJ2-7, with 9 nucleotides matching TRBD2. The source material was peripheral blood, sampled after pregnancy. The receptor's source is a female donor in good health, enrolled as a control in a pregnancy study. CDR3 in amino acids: CASSLKSSGIYEQYF. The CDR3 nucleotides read TGCGCCAGCAGCTTGAAGTCTAGCGGGATCTACGAGCAGTACTTC.